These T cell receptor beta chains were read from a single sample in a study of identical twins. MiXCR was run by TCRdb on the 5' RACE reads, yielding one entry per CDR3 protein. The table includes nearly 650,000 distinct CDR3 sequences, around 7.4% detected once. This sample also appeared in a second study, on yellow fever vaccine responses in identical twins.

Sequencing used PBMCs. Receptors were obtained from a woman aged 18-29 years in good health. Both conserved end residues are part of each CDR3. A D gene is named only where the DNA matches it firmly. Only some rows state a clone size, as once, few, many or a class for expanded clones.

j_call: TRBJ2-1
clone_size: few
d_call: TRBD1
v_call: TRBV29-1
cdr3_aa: CSVESPGTGDGRSLYEQFF
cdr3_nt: TGCAGCGTTGAAAGTCCTGGGACAGGGGACGGGCGATCGCTTTATGAGCAGTTCTTC

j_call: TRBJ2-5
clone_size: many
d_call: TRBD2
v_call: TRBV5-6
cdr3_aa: CASSLIGAGGETQYF
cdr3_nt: TGTGCCAGCAGCTTGATTGGGGCGGGAGGAGAGACCCAGTACTTC

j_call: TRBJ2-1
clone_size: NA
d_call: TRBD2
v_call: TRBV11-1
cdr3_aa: CASSFPLAGGLQTYNEQFF
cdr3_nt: TGTGCCAGCAGCTTCCCACTAGCGGGGGGACTTCAGACCTACAATGAGCAGTTCTTC

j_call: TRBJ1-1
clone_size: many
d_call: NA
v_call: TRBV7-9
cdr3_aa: CASSLRQMNTEAFF
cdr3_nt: TGTGCCAGCAGCTTGCGACAGATGAACACTGAAGCTTTCTTT

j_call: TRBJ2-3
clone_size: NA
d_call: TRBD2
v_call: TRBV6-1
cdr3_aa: CASSELAGVTDTQYF
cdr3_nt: TGTGCCAGCAGTGAGTTAGCGGGGGTCACAGATACGCAGTATTTT

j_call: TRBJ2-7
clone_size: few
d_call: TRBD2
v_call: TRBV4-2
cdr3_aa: CASSHTRTSGRTYEQYF
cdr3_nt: TGTGCCAGCAGCCACACTAGGACTAGCGGGAGGACCTACGAGCAGTACTTC

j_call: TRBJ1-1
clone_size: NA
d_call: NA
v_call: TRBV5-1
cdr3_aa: CASSLEPEVSTEAFF
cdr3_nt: TGCGCCAGCAGCTTGGAACCCGAGGTTTCCACTGAAGCTTTCTTT

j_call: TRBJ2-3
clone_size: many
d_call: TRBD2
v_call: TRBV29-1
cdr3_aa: CSVTGTSGRTDTQYF
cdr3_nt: TGCAGCGTGACCGGGACTAGCGGGAGAACAGATACGCAGTATTTT

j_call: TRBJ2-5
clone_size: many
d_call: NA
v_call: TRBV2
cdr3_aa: CASTGVEETQYF
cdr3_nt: TGTGCCAGCACCGGGGTGGAAGAGACCCAGTACTTC

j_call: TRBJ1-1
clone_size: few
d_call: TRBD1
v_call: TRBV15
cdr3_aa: CATSKDRGLGEAFF
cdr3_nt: TGTGCCACCAGCAAAGACAGGGGGCTGGGTGAAGCTTTCTTT

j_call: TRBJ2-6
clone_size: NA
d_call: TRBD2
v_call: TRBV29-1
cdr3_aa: CSVEDGGTSGGSGANVLTF
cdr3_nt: TGCAGCGTTGAAGATGGAGGGACTAGCGGCGGTTCTGGGGCCAACGTCCTGACTTTC

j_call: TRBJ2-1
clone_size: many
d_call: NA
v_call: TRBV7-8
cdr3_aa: CASSTHRVLYNEQFF
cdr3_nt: TGTGCCAGCAGCACCCACAGGGTTCTCTACAATGAGCAGTTCTTC

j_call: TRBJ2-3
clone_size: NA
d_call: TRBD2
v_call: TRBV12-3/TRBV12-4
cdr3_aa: CASSSLAGASSTDTQYF
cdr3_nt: TGTGCCAGCAGTTCACTAGCGGGGGCCTCTAGCACAGATACGCAGTATTTT

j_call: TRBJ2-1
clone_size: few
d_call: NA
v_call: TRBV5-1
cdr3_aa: CASSLGTGFLNEQFF
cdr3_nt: TGCGCCAGCAGCTTGGGAACAGGGTTCCTAAATGAGCAGTTCTTC

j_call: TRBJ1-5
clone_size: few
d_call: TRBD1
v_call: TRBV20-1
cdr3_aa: CSAREQGISNQPQHF
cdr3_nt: TGCAGTGCTAGAGAACAGGGGATAAGCAATCAGCCCCAGCATTTT

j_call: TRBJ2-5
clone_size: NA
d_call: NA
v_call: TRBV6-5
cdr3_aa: CASSYGSRGQETQYF
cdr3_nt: TGTGCCAGCAGTTACGGGTCGCGGGGTCAAGAGACCCAGTACTTC

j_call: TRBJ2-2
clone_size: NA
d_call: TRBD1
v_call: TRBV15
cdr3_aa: CATRDGNRGNTGELFF
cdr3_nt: TGTGCCACCAGAGACGGAAACAGGGGAAACACCGGGGAGCTGTTTTTT

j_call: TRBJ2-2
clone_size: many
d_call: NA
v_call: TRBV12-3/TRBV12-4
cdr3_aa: CASSPNRGGGELFF
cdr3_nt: TGTGCCAGCAGTCCGAACAGGGGAGGCGGGGAGCTGTTTTTT

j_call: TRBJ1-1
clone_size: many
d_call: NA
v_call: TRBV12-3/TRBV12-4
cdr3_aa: CASSFDPTEAFF
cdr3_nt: TGTGCCAGCAGTTTTGATCCCACTGAAGCTTTCTTT

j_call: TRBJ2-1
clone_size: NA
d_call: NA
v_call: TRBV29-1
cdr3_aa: CSSSGGSSYNEQFF
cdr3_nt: TGCAGCAGTAGCGGAGGAAGCTCCTACAATGAGCAGTTCTTC

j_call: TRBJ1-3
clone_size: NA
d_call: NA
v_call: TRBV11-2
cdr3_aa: CASSEQSSGNTIYF
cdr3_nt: TGTGCCAGCAGCGAACAGAGCTCTGGAAACACCATATATTTT

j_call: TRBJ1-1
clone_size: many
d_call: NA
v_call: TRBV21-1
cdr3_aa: CASSKEGRTEAFF
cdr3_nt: TGTGCCAGCAGCAAGGAGGGGAGGACTGAAGCTTTCTTT

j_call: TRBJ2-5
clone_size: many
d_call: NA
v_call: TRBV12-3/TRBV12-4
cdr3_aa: CASSLLIGETQYF
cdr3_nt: TGTGCCAGCAGTCTTCTCATTGGGGAGACCCAGTACTTC

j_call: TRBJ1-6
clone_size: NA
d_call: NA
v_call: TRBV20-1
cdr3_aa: CSASDRRAGNSPLHF
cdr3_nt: TGCAGTGCTTCTGACAGACGTGCGGGTAATTCACCCCTCCACTTT

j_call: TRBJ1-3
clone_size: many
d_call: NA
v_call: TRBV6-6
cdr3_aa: CATSFGNTIYF
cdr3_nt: TGTGCCACCTCGTTTGGAAACACCATATATTTT

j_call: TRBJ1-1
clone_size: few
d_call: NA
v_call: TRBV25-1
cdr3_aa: CASRDDMGTGTEAFF
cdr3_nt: TGTGCCAGCAGGGACGACATGGGTACGGGAACTGAAGCTTTCTTT

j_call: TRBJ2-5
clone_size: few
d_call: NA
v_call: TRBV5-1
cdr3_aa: CASSLRSSSSLQETQYF
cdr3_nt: TGCGCCAGCAGCCTCCGTTCGTCTAGCAGCCTCCAAGAGACCCAGTACTTC

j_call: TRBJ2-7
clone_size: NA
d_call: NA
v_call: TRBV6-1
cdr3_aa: CASMGSGSGYEQYF
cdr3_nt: TGTGCCAGCATGGGGTCGGGTAGTGGTTACGAGCAGTACTTC

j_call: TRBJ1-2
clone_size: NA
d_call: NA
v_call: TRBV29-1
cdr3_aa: CSVEDTTYGYTF
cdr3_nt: TGCAGCGTTGAAGACACCACCTATGGCTACACCTTC

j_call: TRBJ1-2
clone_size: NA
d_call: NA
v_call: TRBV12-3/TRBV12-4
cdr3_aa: CASSPQSSYGYTF
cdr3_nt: TGTGCCAGCAGTCCACAGAGTTCCTATGGCTACACCTTC

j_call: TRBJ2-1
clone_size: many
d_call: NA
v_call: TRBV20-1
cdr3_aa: CSAIYSYNEQFF
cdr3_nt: TGCAGTGCTATTTACTCTTACAATGAGCAGTTCTTC

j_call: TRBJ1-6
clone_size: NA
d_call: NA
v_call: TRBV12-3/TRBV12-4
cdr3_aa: CASSPLGEINSPLHF
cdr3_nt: TGTGCCAGCAGTCCTTTGGGGGAGATTAATTCACCCCTCCACTTT

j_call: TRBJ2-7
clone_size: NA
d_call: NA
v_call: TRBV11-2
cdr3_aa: CASSFTPYEQYF
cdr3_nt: TGTGCCAGCAGCTTTACCCCCTACGAGCAGTACTTC

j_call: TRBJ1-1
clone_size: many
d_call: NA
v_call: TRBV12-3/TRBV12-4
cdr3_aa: CASSPGMNTEAFF
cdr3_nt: TGTGCCAGCAGCCCAGGAATGAACACTGAAGCTTTCTTT

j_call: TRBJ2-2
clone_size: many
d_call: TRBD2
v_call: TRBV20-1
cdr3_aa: CSARGPSGSTGELFF
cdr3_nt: TGCAGTGCTAGGGGTCCTAGCGGGAGCACCGGGGAGCTGTTTTTT

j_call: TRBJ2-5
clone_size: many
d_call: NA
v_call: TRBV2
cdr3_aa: CATLDRQGQETQYF
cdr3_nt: TGTGCCACCCTTGACAGACAAGGGCAAGAGACCCAGTACTTC

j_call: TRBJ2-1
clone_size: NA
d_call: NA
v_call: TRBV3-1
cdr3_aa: CASSQEGGINEQFF
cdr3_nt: TGTGCCAGCAGCCAAGAAGGAGGGATCAATGAGCAGTTCTTC

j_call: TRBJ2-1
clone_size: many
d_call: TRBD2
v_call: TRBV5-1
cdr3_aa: CASSLYAGAVEQFF
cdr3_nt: TGCGCCAGCAGCTTGTATGCGGGAGCGGTTGAGCAGTTCTTC

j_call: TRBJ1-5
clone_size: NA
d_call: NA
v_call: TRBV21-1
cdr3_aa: CASGTGKVTGQPQHF
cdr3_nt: TGTGCCAGCGGGACAGGGAAGGTTACGGGTCAGCCCCAGCATTTT

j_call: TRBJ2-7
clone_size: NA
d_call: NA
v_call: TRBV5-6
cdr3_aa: CASSFFDTYEQYF
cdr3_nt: TGTGCCAGCAGCTTCTTCGACACCTACGAGCAGTACTTC

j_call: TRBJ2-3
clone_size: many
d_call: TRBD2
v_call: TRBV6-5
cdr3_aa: CASSSTAGRARSDTQYF
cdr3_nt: TGTGCCAGCAGTTCTACCGCCGGGAGGGCGCGATCAGATACGCAGTATTTT

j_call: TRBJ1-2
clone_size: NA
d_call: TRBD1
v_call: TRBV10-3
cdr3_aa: CAISPRDRADYGYTF
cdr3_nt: TGTGCCATCAGCCCGCGGGACAGGGCCGACTATGGCTACACCTTC

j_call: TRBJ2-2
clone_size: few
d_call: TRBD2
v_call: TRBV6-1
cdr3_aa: CASSEAAGGNGELFF
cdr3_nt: TGTGCCAGCAGTGAAGCAGCGGGGGGGAACGGGGAGCTGTTTTTT

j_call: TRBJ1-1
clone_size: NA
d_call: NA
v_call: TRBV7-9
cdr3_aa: CASSTTDRGTEAFF
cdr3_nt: TGTGCCAGCAGCACGACGGACCGGGGCACTGAAGCTTTCTTT

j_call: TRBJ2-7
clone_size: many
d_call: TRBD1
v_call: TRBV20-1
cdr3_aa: CSARTGGSYEQYF
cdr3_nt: TGCAGTGCGAGGACAGGGGGATCCTACGAGCAGTACTTC

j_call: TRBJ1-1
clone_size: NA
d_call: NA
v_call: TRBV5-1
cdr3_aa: CASSTGPSTEAFF
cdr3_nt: TGCGCCAGCAGCACCGGTCCTTCCACTGAAGCTTTCTTT

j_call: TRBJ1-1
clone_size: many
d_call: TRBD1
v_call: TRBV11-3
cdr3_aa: CASSSRPGTGTEAFF
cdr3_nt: TGTGCCAGCAGCTCACGTCCCGGGACAGGGACTGAAGCTTTCTTT

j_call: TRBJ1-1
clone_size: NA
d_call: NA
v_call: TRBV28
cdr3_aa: CASRGIQATEAFF
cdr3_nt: TGTGCCAGCAGGGGGATACAGGCCACTGAAGCTTTCTTT

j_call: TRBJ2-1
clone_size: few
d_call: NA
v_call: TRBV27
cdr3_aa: CASSLRLGGEQFF
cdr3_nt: TGTGCCAGCAGTTTAAGACTAGGTGGTGAGCAGTTCTTC